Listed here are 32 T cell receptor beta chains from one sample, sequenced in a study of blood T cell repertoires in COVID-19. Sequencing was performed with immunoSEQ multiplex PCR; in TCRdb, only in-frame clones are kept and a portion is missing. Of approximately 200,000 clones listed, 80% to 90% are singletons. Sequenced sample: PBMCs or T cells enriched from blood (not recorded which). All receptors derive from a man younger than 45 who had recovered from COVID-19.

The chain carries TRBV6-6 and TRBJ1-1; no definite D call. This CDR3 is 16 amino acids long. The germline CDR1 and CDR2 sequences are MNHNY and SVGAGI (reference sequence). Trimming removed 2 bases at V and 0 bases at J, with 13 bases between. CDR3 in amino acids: CASSYGLQPMNTEAFF. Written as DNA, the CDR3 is TGTGCCAGCAGTTACGGGCTACAGCCTATGAACACTGAAGCTTTCTTT.

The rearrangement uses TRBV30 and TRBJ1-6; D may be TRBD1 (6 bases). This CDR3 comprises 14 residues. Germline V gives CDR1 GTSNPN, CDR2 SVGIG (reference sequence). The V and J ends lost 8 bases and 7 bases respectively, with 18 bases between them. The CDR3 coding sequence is TGTGCCCTGGGTGTGGGGGGGACAAATTCACCCCTCCACTTT. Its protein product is CALGVGGTNSPLHF.

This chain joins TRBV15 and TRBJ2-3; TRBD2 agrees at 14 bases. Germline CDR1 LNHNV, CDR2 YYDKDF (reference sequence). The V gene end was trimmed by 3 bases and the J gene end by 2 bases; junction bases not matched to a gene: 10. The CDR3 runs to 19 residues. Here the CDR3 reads CATSSGLAGGGLSTDTQYF. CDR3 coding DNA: TGTGCCACCAGCAGCGGACTAGCGGGAGGCGGGCTCTCCACAGATACGCAGTATTTT.

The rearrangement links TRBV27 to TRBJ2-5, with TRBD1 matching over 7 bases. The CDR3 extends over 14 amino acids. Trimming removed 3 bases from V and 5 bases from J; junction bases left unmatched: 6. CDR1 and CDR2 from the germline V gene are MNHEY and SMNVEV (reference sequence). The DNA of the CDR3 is TGTGCCAGCAGTTTGGCAAACAGGGGTGAGACCCAGTACTTC. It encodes CASSLANRGETQYF.

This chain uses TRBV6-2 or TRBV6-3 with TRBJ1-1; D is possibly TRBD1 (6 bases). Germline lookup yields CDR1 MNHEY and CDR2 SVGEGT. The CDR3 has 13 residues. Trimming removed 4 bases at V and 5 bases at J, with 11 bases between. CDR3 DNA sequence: TGTGCCAGCAGTTTCCCAGGGGTAACTGAAGCTTTCTTT. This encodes CASSFPGVTEAFF.

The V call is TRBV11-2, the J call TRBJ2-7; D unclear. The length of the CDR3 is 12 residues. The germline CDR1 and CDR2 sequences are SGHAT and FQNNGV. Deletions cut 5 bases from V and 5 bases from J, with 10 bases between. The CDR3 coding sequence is TGTGCCAGCAGCCCCGTATTAGACGAGCAGTACTTC. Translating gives CASSPVLDEQYF.

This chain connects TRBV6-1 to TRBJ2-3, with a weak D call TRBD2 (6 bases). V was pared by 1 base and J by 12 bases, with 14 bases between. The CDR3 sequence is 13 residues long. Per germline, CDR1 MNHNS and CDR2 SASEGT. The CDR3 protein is CASSEEGLTKQYF. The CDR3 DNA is TGTGCCAGCAGTGAAGAGGGACTCACAAAACAGTATTTT.

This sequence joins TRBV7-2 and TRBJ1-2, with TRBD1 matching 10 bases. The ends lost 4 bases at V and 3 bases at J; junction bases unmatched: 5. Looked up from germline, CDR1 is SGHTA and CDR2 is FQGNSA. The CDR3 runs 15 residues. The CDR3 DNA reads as TGTGCCAGCAGCTCCCGGACAGGGGGGCACTATGGCTACACCTTC. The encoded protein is CASSSRTGGHYGYTF.

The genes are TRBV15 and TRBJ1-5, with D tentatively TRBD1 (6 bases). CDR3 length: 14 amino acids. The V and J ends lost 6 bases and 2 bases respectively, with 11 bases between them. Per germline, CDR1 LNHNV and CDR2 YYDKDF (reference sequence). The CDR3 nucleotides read TGTGCCACCAGGCTACAGGGTGGCAATCAGCCCCAGCATTTT. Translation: CATRLQGGNQPQHF.

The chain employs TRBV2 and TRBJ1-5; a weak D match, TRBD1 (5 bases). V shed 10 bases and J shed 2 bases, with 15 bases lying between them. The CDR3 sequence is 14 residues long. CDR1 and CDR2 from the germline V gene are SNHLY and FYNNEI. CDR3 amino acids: CATRGGTGNQPQHF. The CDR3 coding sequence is TGTGCCACCCGGGGGGGTACGGGCAATCAGCCCCAGCATTTT.

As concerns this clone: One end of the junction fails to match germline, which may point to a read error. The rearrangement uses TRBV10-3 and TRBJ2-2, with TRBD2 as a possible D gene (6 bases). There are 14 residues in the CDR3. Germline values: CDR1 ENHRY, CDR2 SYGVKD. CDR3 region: CATSGREDTGELFF. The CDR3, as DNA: TGTGCCACCAGTGGGCGGGAAGACACCGGGGAGCTGTTTTTT.

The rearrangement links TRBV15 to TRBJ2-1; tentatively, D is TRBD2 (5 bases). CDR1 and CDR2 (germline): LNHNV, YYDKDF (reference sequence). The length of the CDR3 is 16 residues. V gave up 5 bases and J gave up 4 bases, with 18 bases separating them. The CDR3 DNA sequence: TGTGCCACCAGCTCTGGGGAGTTTTTAGAGTACAATGAGCAGTTCTTC. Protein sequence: CATSSGEFLEYNEQFF.

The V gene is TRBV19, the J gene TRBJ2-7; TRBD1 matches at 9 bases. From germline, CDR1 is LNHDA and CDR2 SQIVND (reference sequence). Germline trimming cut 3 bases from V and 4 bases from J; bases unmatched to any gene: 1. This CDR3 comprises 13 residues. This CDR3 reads CASSIGTGYEQYF. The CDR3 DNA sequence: TGTGCCAGTAGTATCGGGACAGGGTACGAGCAGTACTTC.

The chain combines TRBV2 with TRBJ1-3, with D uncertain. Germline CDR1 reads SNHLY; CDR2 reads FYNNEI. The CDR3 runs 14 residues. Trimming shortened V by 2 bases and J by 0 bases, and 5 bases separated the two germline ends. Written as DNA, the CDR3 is TGTGCCAGCAGTGAAATCGGCTCTGGAAACACCATATATTTT. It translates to CASSEIGSGNTIYF. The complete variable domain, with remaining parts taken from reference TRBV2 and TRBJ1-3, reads EPEVTQTPSHQVTQMGQEVILRCVPISNHLYFYWYRQILGQKVEFLVSFYNNEISEKSEIFDDQFSVERPDGSNFTLKIRSTKLEDSAMYFCASSEIGSGNTIYFGEGSWLTVV.

This CDR3 is CASSLRGFGGTSQETQYF. Written as DNA, the CDR3 is TGTGCCAGCAGCTTAAGAGGATTCGGAGGAACTTCACAAGAGACCCAGTACTTC. The chain carries TRBV7-6 and TRBJ2-5, with D perhaps TRBD2 (5 bases). The length of the CDR3 is 18 residues. The V end was cut by 2 bases, the J end by 2 bases, with 21 bases between. CDR1 is SGHVS and CDR2 is FNYEAQ in the germline V gene.

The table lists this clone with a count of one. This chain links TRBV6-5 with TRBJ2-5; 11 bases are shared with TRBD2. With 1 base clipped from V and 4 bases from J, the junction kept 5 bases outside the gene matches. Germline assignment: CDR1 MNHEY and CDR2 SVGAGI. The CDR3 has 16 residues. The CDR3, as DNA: TGTGCCAGCAGTTACTTTAGCGGGAGGGCCGGAGAGACCCAGTACTTC. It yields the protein CASSYFSGRAGETQYF.

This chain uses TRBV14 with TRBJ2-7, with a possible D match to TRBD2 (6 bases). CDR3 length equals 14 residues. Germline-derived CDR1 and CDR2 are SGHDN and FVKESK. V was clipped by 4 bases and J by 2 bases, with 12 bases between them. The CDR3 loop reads CASSRRLGTYEQYF. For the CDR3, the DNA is TGTGCCAGCAGCCGCCGACTAGGGACCTACGAGCAGTACTTC.

The CDR3 DNA follows: TGTGCCAGCAGCCCTTGGGGCGGGGGGGCGGCAGAGACCCAGTACTTC. Residues: CASSPWGGGAAETQYF. V gene TRBV4-2 combines with J gene TRBJ2-5, with 9 bases that match TRBD2. Germline CDR1 LGHNA, CDR2 YNFKEQ. V gave up 4 bases and J gave up 4 bases; unmatched junction bases: 10. This CDR3 comprises 16 residues.

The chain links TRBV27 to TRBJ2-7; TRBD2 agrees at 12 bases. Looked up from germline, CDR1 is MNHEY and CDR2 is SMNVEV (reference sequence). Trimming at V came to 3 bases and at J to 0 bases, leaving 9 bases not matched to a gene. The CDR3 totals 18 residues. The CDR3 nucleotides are TGTGCCAGCAGTTTCTCCCGACTAGCGGGGGACAGCTCCTACGAGCAGTACTTC. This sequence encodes CASSFSRLAGDSSYEQYF.

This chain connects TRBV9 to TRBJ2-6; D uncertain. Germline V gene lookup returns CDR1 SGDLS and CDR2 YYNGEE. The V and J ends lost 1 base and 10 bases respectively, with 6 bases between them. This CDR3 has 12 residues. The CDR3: CASSVTSNVLTF. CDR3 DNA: TGTGCCAGCAGCGTAACCAGTAACGTCCTGACTTTC.

The CDR3 DNA reads as TGTGCCAGCAGCGTAAGCGGGACGCCCACAGATACGCAGTATTTT. Protein sequence: CASSVSGTPTDTQYF. The rearrangement uses TRBV9 and TRBJ2-3; 7 bases match TRBD2. Germline CDR1 SGDLS, CDR2 YYNGEE. The V gene end was trimmed by 1 base and the J gene end by 2 bases; junction bases not matched to a gene: 4. This CDR3 contains 15 residues.

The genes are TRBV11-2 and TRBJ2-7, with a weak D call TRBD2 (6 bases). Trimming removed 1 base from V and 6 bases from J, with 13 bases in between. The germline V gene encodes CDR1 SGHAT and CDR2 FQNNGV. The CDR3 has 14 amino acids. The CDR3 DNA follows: TGTGCCAGCAGCTTAGTGACCCCGGAGGGCGAGCAGTACTTC. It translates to CASSLVTPEGEQYF.

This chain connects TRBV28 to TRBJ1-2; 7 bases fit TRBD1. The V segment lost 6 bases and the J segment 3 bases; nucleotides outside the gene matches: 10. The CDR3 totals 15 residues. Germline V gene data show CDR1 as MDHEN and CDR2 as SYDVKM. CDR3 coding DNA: TGTGCCAGCAGCATACGACAGGGATACCACTATGGCTACACCTTC. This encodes CASSIRQGYHYGYTF.

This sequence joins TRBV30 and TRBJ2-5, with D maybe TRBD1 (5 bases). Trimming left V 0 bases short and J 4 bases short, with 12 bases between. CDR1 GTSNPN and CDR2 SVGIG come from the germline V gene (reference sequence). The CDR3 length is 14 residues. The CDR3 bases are TGTGCCTGGAGTGTTCTACAGGTTTTAGAGACCCAGTACTTC. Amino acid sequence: CAWSVLQVLETQYF.

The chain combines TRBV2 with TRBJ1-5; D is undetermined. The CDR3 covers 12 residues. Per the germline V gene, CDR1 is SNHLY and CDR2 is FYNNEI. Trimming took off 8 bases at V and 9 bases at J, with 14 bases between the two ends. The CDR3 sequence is CASSGGGGPQHF. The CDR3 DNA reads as TGTGCCAGCTCGGGCGGAGGAGGGCCCCAGCATTTT.

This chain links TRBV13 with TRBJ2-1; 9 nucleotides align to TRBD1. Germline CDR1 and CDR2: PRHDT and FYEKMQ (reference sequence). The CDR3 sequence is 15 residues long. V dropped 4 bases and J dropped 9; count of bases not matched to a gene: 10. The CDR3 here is CASSSGGTGLGEQFF. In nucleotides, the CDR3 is TGTGCCAGCAGCTCCGGCGGGACAGGGTTGGGTGAGCAGTTCTTC.

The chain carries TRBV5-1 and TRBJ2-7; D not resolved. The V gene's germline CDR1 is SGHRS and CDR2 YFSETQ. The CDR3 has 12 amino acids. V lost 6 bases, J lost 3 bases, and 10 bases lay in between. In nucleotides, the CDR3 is TGCGCCAGCACTTTCGACTTCTACGAGCAGTACTTC. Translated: CASTFDFYEQYF.

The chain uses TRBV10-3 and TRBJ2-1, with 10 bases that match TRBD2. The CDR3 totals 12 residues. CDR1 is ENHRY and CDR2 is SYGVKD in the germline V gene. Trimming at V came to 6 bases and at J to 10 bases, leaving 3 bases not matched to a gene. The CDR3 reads CAISGLAAEQFF. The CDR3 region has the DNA TGTGCCATCAGCGGACTAGCGGCAGAGCAGTTCTTC.

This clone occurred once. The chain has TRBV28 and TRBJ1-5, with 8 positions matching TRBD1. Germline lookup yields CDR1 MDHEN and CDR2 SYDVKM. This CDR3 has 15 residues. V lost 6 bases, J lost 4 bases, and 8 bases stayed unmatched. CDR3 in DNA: TGTGCCAGCAGAACAGGGACAGGAAAGAATCAGCCCCAGCATTTT. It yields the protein CASRTGTGKNQPQHF.

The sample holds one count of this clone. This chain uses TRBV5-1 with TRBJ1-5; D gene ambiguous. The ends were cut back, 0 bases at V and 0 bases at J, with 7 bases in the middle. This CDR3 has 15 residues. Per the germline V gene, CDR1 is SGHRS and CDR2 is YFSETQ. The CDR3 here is CASSLGGISNQPQHF. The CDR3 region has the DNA TGCGCCAGCAGCTTGGGAGGGATTAGCAATCAGCCCCAGCATTTT.

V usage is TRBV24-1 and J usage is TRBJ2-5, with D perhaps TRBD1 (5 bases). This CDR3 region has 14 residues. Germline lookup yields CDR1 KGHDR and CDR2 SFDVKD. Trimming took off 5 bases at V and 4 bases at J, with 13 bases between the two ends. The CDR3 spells CATSGTTGLETQYF. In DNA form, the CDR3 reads TGTGCCACCAGTGGAACAACAGGCTTAGAGACCCAGTACTTC.

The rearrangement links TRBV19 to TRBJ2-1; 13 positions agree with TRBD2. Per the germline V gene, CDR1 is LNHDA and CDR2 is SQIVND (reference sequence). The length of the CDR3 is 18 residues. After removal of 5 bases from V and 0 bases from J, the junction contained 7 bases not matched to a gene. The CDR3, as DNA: TGTGCCAGTAGTCTGAAGGGACTAGCGGGACTCTCCTACAATGAGCAGTTCTTC. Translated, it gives CASSLKGLAGLSYNEQFF.